These 17 T cell receptor beta chains share one sample of origin, sequenced in a study of CD8+CD57+ T cells in acquired aplastic anemia. By flow cytometry, patients selected for sequencing had shown an expansion of CD8+CD57+ cells. Profiling of TCR beta VDJ combinations and CDR3 sequences used genomic DNA as template. TCRdb recomputed calls from the reads with MiXCR, one row per CDR3 protein. The table lists 200,000 or so distinct CDR3 sequences, around 49% of them singletons. The sample consisted of sorted CD4+, CD8+, or CD8+CD57+ T cells (not recorded which) from PBMCs. The source of these receptors is a human donor with aplastic anemia.

Notes on this clonotype: Possible read error: a much larger clone is one base away. The V gene is TRBV30, the J gene TRBJ1-5; D uncertain. CDR3 size: 12 residues. Germline values: CDR1 GTSNPN, CDR2 SVGIG (reference sequence). In DNA, the CDR3 is TGTGCCTGGAGTTCCGATTTACAGCCCCAGCGTTTT. It codes for CAWSSDLQPQRF.

Notes on this clonotype: A read error may produce the germline difference seen at one junction end. The genes are TRBV7-2 and TRBJ2-5, with TRBD2 identical over 11 bases. The germline V gene encodes CDR1 SGHTA and CDR2 FQGNSA. This CDR3 has 17 amino acids. For the CDR3, the DNA is TGCGCCAGCAGCCAAGCACGACTAGCGGGGTCCCAAGAGACCCAGTACTTC. Translation: CASSQARLAGSQETQYF.

The chain has TRBV2 and TRBJ1-1, with 9 bases aligning to TRBD1. The germline gives CDR1 SNHLY, CDR2 FYNNEI. V was pared by 6 bases and J by 6 bases, with 14 bases of the junction left unmatched. The CDR3 is made up of 16 amino acids. CDR3 sequence reads: CASRAGTGRLGSEAFF. The CDR3, as DNA: TGTGCCAGCAGGGCGGGGACAGGGAGGTTAGGGTCTGAAGCTTTCTTT.

This clonotype was observed at least ten times. The genes are TRBV4-1 and TRBJ2-3, with D possibly matching TRBD2 (5 bases). The CDR3 extends over 14 amino acids. Germline loops: CDR1 MGHRA, CDR2 YSYEKL. Trimming took 3 bases from V and 0 from J, leaving 7 bases between them. CDR3 loop: CASSQGASTDTQYF. CDR3 DNA sequence: TGCGCCAGCAGCCAGGGAGCTAGCACAGATACGCAGTATTTT.

This clonotype was seen repeatedly, ten times or more. This chain links TRBV5-1 with TRBJ2-2; D not certain. CDR1 is SGHRS, CDR2 YFSETQ, per germline. V shed 5 bases and J shed 8 bases, with 10 bases lying between them. CDR3 length equals 12 residues. CDR3 in amino acids: CASRAQVGELFF. The CDR3 DNA is TGCGCCAGCAGGGCCCAAGTTGGGGAGCTGTTTTTT.

This chain connects TRBV7-6 to TRBJ2-7, with a possible D match to TRBD2 (6 bases). CDR3 length: 15 residues. Trimming took 1 base from V and 4 from J, leaving 14 bases between them. Germline CDR1 SGHVS, CDR2 FNYEAQ. The CDR3 loop reads CASSLGAPGTYEQYF. The CDR3, as DNA: TGTGCCAGCAGCTTAGGAGCGCCCGGGACTTACGAGCAGTACTTC.

This clonotype was found many times. V is TRBV7-9 and J is TRBJ1-2; no definite D call. Germline V gene data show CDR1 as SEHNR and CDR2 as FQNEAQ (reference sequence). Deletions cut 8 bases from V and 5 bases from J, with 12 bases between. This CDR3 spans 12 amino acids. The CDR3 DNA sequence: TGTGCCAGCGGGGAAAGACAATATGGCTACACCTTC. Its protein is CASGERQYGYTF.

A remark on this clonotype: One end of the junction does not line up with germline, which may come from a read error. The rearrangement links TRBV7-2 to TRBJ2-5; 12 bases match TRBD2. The CDR3 sequence is 18 residues long. Germline CDR1 reads SGHTA; CDR2 reads FQGNSA. CDR3 in amino acids: CASSLDRPSGGGEETQYF. The CDR3 DNA reads TGTGCCAGCAGCTTAGACAGGCCTAGCGGGGGGGGGGAGGAGACCCAGTATTTC. The full variable domain, with the rest looked up from reference TRBV7-2 and TRBJ2-5, is GAGVSQSPSNKVTEKGKDVELRCDPISGHTALYWYRQSLGQGLEFLIYFQGNSAPDKSGLPSDRFSAERTGGSVSTLTIQRTQQEDSAVYLCASSLDRPSGGGEETQYFGPGTRLLVL.

The table lists this clonotype with many counts. V and J are TRBV5-1 and TRBJ1-1; unclear D gene. Germline CDR1 is SGHRS and CDR2 is YFSETQ. CDR3 length: 14 amino acids. V lost 3 bases and J lost 6, with 15 bases in between. The DNA for the CDR3 is TGCGCCAGCAGCTCCTTAGAAGGAGCAGCTGAAGCTTTCTTT. Its translation: CASSSLEGAAEAFF.

The table lists this clonotype with a few counts. V and J are TRBV20-1 and TRBJ2-7; D uncertain. V lost 2 bases, J lost 7 bases, and 12 bases lay in between. The CDR3 consists of 12 residues. From germline, CDR1 is DFQATT and CDR2 SNEGSKA (reference sequence). The CDR3 region is CSARLGAWEQYF. Written as DNA, the CDR3 is TGCAGTGCTAGACTGGGCGCTTGGGAGCAGTACTTC.

This clonotype was seen only a few times. Mismatch with germline at one junction end may stem from a read error. The chain links TRBV20-1 to TRBJ2-3; a possible D gene is TRBD2 (7 bases). Per germline, CDR1 DFQATT and CDR2 SNEGSKA (reference sequence). This CDR3 has 13 residues. CDR3 sequence: CSPRGGAGDTQYF. The CDR3 DNA is TGCAGTCCTAGGGGGGGAGCGGGAGATACGCAGTATTTT.

On this clonotype: A much bigger clone sits one base away, suggesting this may be a read error. The CDR3 loop reads CASSQTGMANYGYTF. DNA of the CDR3: TGCGCCAGCAGCCAGACAGGGATGGCTAACTATGGCTACACCTTC. The gene calls are TRBV5-1 and TRBJ1-2; 7 bases line up with TRBD1. V was clipped by 4 bases and J by 0 bases; unmatched bases: 6. The CDR3 loop spans 15 amino acids. Germline V CDR1 and CDR2: SGHRS, YFSETQ.

This clonotype was detected ten times or more. The V and J genes are TRBV6-1 and TRBJ1-3, with 8 bases lining up with TRBD1. This CDR3 comprises 15 residues. Trimming cost V 5 bases and J 0 bases; bases outside gene matches: 3. Germline CDR1 is MNHNS and CDR2 is SASEGT. The CDR3 sequence: CASSSDRASGNTIYF. The CDR3 nucleotides are TGTGCCAGCAGTTCGGACAGGGCCTCTGGAAACACCATATATTTT.

Only one count was recorded for this clonotype. The chain recombines TRBV5-1 with TRBJ2-7; 8 bases map to TRBD1. The V gene end was trimmed by 4 bases and the J gene end by 3 bases; junction bases not matched to a gene: 6. Germline values: CDR1 SGHRS, CDR2 YFSETQ. The CDR3 is made up of 14 amino acids. Written as DNA, the CDR3 is TGCGCCAGCAGCCAGTGCGGGACAGGCTACGAGCAGTACTTC. Translating it yields CASSQCGTGYEQYF.

The chain recombines TRBV20-1 with TRBJ1-2; D is ambiguous. The CDR3 runs 11 residues. CDR1 and CDR2 (germline): DFQATT, SNEGSKA (reference sequence). V dropped 3 bases and J dropped 4 bases, with 6 bases sitting between them. The chain's CDR3 is CSARDVYGYTF. CDR3 coding DNA: TGCAGTGCTAGGGACGTCTATGGCTACACCTTC.

This clonotype turned up a few times. The chain carries TRBV2 and TRBJ2-7; 8 nucleotides agree with TRBD2. The trim removed 8 bases at V and 3 bases at J, leaving 15 bases unmatched. This CDR3 comprises 16 residues. The germline gives CDR1 SNHLY, CDR2 FYNNEI. The CDR3 is CASRPPGGSGDYEQYF. The CDR3 DNA reads TGTGCCAGCCGCCCCCCCGGTGGTAGCGGGGACTACGAGCAGTACTTC.

This clonotype was counted ten times or more. The gene calls are TRBV9 and TRBJ1-2; D is unclear. The CDR3 consists of 15 residues. Germline assignment: CDR1 SGDLS and CDR2 YYNGEE. The germline V and J ends were trimmed by 3 bases and 6 bases, with 18 bases remaining between them. CDR3 in amino acids: CASSAHKGPRDGYTF. CDR3 nucleotide sequence: TGTGCCAGCAGCGCCCACAAGGGCCCCAGAGATGGCTACACCTTC.